The sequence of this T cell receptor beta chain was determined in a study of cytomegalovirus exposure and HLA in healthy donors (dated by TCRdb to the late 2010s). Regarding the research as a whole: According to an earlier analysis of around 600 of the donors, some 180 million T cells yielded 90 million to 130 million unique TCR beta sequences and 276 Gb of sequence data. An early release covering roughly 640 HLA-typed donors comprised about 300 gigabases of sequencing data and 85 million to 100 million unique TCR sequences. The genetic ancestry cluster associated with self-reported Caucasian donors included 80% to 90% of the roughly 380 genotyped donors. The aim of the study was to test whether cataloging public T cell receptors could identify signatures of past pathogen exposure. The study used immunosequencing to profile the T cell repertoires of about 670 subjects and linked those repertoires to cytomegalovirus serostatus. Along with the roughly 670-subject first cohort, a separate validation cohort of over a hundred different subjects was used. High-throughput TCR immunosequencing, statistical association of individual TCRs with disease status, and machine learning were combined to predict cytomegalovirus infection status. A later analysis re-examined previously published TCR beta repertoires from hundreds of donors and added high-resolution HLA genotyping to investigate patterns of TCR occurrence. Rather than using new phenotypic data, the later analysis identified candidate immune exposures from TCR beta sequences and from how often those sequences occurred across donors. To decide whether each TCR beta V gene segment behaved as functional or pseudogenic, an earlier analysis of fewer than 750 of the donors relied on high-throughput TCR beta sequencing. Donor age, sex, ethnicity and CMV serostatus were compiled alongside the repertoire data. Genome-wide SNP genotypes for about 60% of the 666 donors were used in a later genetic analysis, which treated that subset as a discovery cohort. All discovery cohort repertoires had been generated on a single sequencing platform. Both class I and class II loci were covered by HLA typing, at four-digit resolution. The number of typed donors differed by locus: about 629-640 for A, B, C, DRB1 and DQB1; roughly 510 for DQA1; 606 for DPA1; and 450 to 480 for DPB1. Roughly 5 DR-DQ haplotypes were handled as single units for association and clustering because linkage in the cohort was strong. Across around 400 genotyped donors of the cohort, an average of roughly 230,000 unique TCR beta nucleotide sequences per donor were sequenced, and approximately 17% of those sequences were non-productive.

CDR1 and CDR2 (SNHLY, FYNNEI) derive from the germline V gene. Spanning cysteine to phenylalanine, the CDR3 consists of 14 amino acids. The kept DNA is CDR3 alone, 42 bases in frame from the first base. Compared with germline, V lacks 8 bases and J lacks 0 bases; bases without a gene match: 6. Comments on this clone: Its cognate antigen has yet to be identified. No much larger clonotype is one base removed from it; base qualities were not supplied.

Library construction relied on the immunoSEQ multiplex PCR assay. The multiplex PCR relied on a mix of 60 forward primers for TCR Vbeta segments and 13 reverse primers for TCR Jbeta segments. The CDR3 region of rearranged TCR beta genes was amplified from genomic DNA by a multiplex PCR assay. The Illumina HiSeq System was used to sequence the amplified TCR beta libraries as 87-base-pair reads. In the paper's pipeline: Across the 670 or so repertoires, a later analysis counted tens of millions of unique TCR beta chains, 9 million to 14 million of which were shared by at least two donors. To remove PCR and sequencing errors, raw reads were error-corrected and collapsed into unique sequences using a nearest-neighbor algorithm that merged closely related sequences. Alignment of CDR3 sequences to IMGT reference sequences was used to assign V, D and J gene segments. For a sequence to be retained, at least a six-nucleotide match to both a V gene segment and a J gene segment was required. Rearrangements were classified as productive when the CDR3 lacked stop codons and remained in frame with V and J, and all other rearrangements were classified as non-productive. Following IMGT convention, CDR3 was defined as the stretch from the second conserved V-encoded cysteine up to the conserved J-encoded phenylalanine. The earlier analysis of some 580 of the donors excluded any sequence lacking an unambiguous match to a single V gene segment. In an earlier analysis of approximately 550 of the donors, V segments were called functional above 56.7% productive rearrangements and were called segregating when the between-donor standard deviation exceeded 5%. A statistical classification framework was built for diagnosing cytomegalovirus status from the catalog of TCR beta chain sequences. V and J gene assignment, in a later analysis, came from comparing TCR nucleotide sequences with IMGT/GENE-DB human TR gene sequences. The TCRdist pipeline was used in a later analysis to assign CDR3 sequences and most-parsimonious VDJ recombination scenarios. In a later analysis, every TCR beta chain was defined by the combination of its CDR3 amino acid sequence and its V-gene family, and reads without a unique V-gene family were dropped. In a later analysis, approximately 640 highly shared, low-generation-probability nucleotide sequences were removed to address suspected cross-contamination and a sequencing artifact. For each public chain, a later analysis derived a clonal expansion index from normalized ranks of inferred template counts within each repertoire. Generation probabilities in a later analysis came from a VDJ recombination model fitted to out-of-frame rearrangements, and those results were checked against IGoR. In a later analysis, hypergeometric tests were used to score TCR-TCR, TCR-HLA and TCR-CMV co-occurrence, with a repertoire-size bias correction applied to TCR pairs. In a later analysis, false discovery rates were estimated by permuting HLA or CMV assignments 20 times. In a later analysis, co-occurring TCRs were grouped using DBSCAN, with TCRdist sequence similarity added in when clustering inside HLA-allele-positive subsets. Co-occurrence clustering excluded repertoires with fewer than 30,000 or more than 120,000 public chains, plus five with anomalous nucleotide sharing. TCRdb took this table from immuneACCESS and kept in-frame rearrangements with V and J called. Such tables lack part of the clones; where checked against another copy, unresolved V genes explain under half of the gap, and the rest is unexplained. V and J calls and clone size are as listed in that table; D and trimming were resolved from the DNA. Recorded for this sample are under 150,000 clones; 74% of them occurred a single time. Around 3.9% of the sample comes from the top ten.

The cohort was made up of roughly 670 healthy bone marrow donors. At the time of sampling, all cohort members were nominally healthy, though unrecorded immune exposures were likely present. The donor tested CMV seropositive and was one of the 289 seropositive cohort members. A peripheral blood sample was provided by each donor, and peripheral blood mononuclear cells were used for TCR beta sequencing. Genomic DNA extraction from the blood cell samples was performed with the Qiagen DNeasy Blood Extraction Kit. The full study reports these points: In both the original and validation cohorts, the classifier was reported to diagnose cytomegalovirus status with high specificity and sensitivity. In a later analysis, the rate of TCR association differed among HLA loci, with DRB1 alleles having the most associated TCRs and HLA-C alleles having the fewest. Because HLA typing was missing for some donors at each locus, association tests included only the typed subset. Three of the identified cytomegalovirus-associated TCR beta chains were confirmed in vitro to be specific for cytomegalovirus antigens. An earlier analysis of some 590 of the donors showed that most TCR beta V segments appeared in productive rearrangements either about 90% or about 30% of the time, which broadly matched IMGT annotations. Correlated functional status among segregating V segments might reflect linkage disequilibrium, but an unknown experimental factor could not be ruled out. Because counts were too low, roughly 18 rarely observed V segments, including chromosome 9 orphons, were left out of the earlier analysis of a few hundred of the donors. Immune exposure information for the cohort was limited to CMV serostatus. The presence/absence analyses assumed that sequencing depth was roughly uniform across donors, and that assumption may not be true. Strong co-occurrence of HLA alleles, especially DR and DQ, made assigning TCR associations to individual alleles difficult. In this cohort, only TCR beta chains were sequenced, and detectable features were limited by the absence of alpha or paired-chain data. In the study, some 160 TCR beta chains were listed as associated with cytomegalovirus. Most TCR sequences were observed very rarely across donors, whereas some public TCRs were present in many individuals. A further reported finding was that TCR beta sequences accurately predicted the HLA-A and HLA-B alleles for most subjects in the first cohort. A later genetic analysis associated a missense DCLRE1C variant with V-gene and J-gene trimming of TCR beta chains, and an independent cohort replicated the association. The authors suggested that the approach could potentially be generalized to other disease states and immunological phenotypes. The sequencing pipeline was judged likely to have produced a cluster of highly shared sequence variants as a technical artifact. According to a later analysis, parvovirus B19, influenza, CMV and Epstein-Barr virus appeared linked to several top co-occurrence clusters. Most CMV-associated TCR beta chains appeared to be HLA-restricted in a later analysis, and the HLA associations seemed to be driven largely by CMV exposure. The 87-base-pair reads could not distinguish some IMGT-functional V segments, including TRBV6-2 and TRBV6-3, so those segments were excluded. In a later analysis, some 17,000 TCR beta sequences were associated with specific HLA alleles at a false discovery rate of 0.05. Compared with equally common non-associated chains, HLA-associated TCR beta chains in a later analysis were more clonally expanded and had lower generation probabilities. A later genetic analysis reported fewer N-insertions in productive TCRs among donors in an Asian-associated ancestry cluster than the roughly 620-donor mean.

The chain is encoded by TRBV2 joined to TRBJ1-1, and 7 bases in between align with TRBD1. The TCR sequence derives from a middle-aged woman in good health and CMV-seropositive. Sequenced sample: PBMCs. The DNA reads as follows: TGTGCCAGCGGATACAGGGGTCTGAACACTGAAGCTTTCTTT. This translates into CASGYRGLNTEAFF.